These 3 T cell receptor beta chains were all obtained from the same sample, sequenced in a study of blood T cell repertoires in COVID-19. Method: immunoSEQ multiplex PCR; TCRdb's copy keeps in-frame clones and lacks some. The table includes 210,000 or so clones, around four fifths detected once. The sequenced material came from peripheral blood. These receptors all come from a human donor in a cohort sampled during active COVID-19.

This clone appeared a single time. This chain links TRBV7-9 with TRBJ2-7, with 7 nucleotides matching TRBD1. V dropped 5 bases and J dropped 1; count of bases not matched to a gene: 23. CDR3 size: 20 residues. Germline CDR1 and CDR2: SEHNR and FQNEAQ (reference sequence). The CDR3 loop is CASSKLGSTGKSLLSYEQYV. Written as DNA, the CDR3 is TGTGCCAGCAGCAAGCTTGGGTCGACAGGGAAGTCTTTGCTGTCCTACGAGCAGTACGTC.

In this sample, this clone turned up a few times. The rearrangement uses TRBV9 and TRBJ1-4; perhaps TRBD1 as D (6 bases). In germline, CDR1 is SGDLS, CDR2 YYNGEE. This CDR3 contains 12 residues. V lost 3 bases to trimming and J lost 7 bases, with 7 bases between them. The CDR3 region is CASSARGEKLFF. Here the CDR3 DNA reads TGTGCCAGCAGCGCCAGGGGTGAAAAACTGTTTTTT.

The CDR3 here is CASSTPTPNQPQHF. The DNA of the CDR3 is TGTGCCAGCAGCACCCCTACTCCCAATCAGCCCCAGCATTTT. The gene calls are TRBV2 and TRBJ1-5; D unclear. The germline V and J ends were trimmed by 6 bases and 3 bases, with 12 bases remaining between them. The CDR3 totals 14 residues. In germline, CDR1 is SNHLY, CDR2 FYNNEI. Together with reference TRBV2 and TRBJ1-5, the CDR3 gives the full variable domain: EPEVTQTPSHQVTQMGQEVILRCVPISNHLYFYWYRQILGQKVEFLVSFYNNEISEKSEIFDDQFSVERPDGSNFTLKIRSTKLEDSAMYFCASSTPTPNQPQHFGDGTRLSIL.